The 15 T cell receptor beta chains below come from one sample, sequenced in a study of shared clonotypes between healthy human individuals. TCRdb's copy holds only in-frame clones and misses some; the assay was immunoSEQ multiplex PCR. Among around 2.1 million clones listed, 90% to 97% were seen once. The sequenced sample consisted of naive CD4+ T cells sorted from blood. The subset: CD45RA+ positively selected. The receptors stem from a man aged 18 to 30 in good health.

The chain joins TRBV10-3 to TRBJ2-2; D possibly corresponds to TRBD2 (6 bases). Germline V gene lookup returns CDR1 ENHRY and CDR2 SYGVKD. Deletions cut 5 bases from V and 7 bases from J, with 14 bases between. This CDR3 has 14 amino acids. The CDR3 is CAISNRDLDGELFF. The CDR3 DNA sequence: TGTGCCATCAGTAACCGGGACTTAGACGGGGAGCTGTTTTTT.

This rearrangement joins TRBV7-2 to TRBJ2-5; 7 positions agree with TRBD1. V was pared by 1 base and J by 5 bases, with 10 bases of the junction left unmatched. The germline V gene encodes CDR1 SGHTA and CDR2 FQGNSA. The CDR3 is 16 residues long. Here the CDR3 DNA reads TGTGCCAGCAGCTTAGGAGGGACAGCAGGACGCGAGACCCAGTACTTC. Translation gives CASSLGGTAGRETQYF.

The rearrangement uses TRBV7-2 and TRBJ2-7, with 7 bases matching TRBD2. The germline V gene has CDR1 SGHTA and CDR2 FQGNSA. The junction had 8 bases not matched to a gene; V was cut back by 3 bases and J by 0 bases. The CDR3 loop spans 16 amino acids. CDR3 DNA: TGTGCCAGCAGCTTGCTCCCAGCGGGACTCTCCTACGAGCAGTACTTC. Translated, it gives CASSLLPAGLSYEQYF.

The chain couples TRBV5-4 to TRBJ1-6; maybe TRBD1 (5 bases). Germline CDR1 SGHNT, CDR2 YYREEE (reference sequence). The CDR3 is 15 amino acids. With 4 bases removed from V and 6 bases from J, the gap between germline ends came to 14 bases. The CDR3 sequence is CASSASGTANSPLHF. The CDR3 region has the DNA TGTGCCAGCAGCGCCTCCGGGACGGCTAATTCACCCCTCCACTTT.

V and J are TRBV30 and TRBJ1-6; 10 nucleotides align to TRBD1. This CDR3 has 15 amino acids. Trimming cost V 4 bases and J 7 bases; bases outside gene matches: 7. Per the germline V gene, CDR1 is GTSNPN and CDR2 is SVGIG (reference sequence). For the CDR3, the DNA is TGTGCCTGGATGCTAGACAGGGGGCGGAATTCACCCCTCCACTTT. It translates to CAWMLDRGRNSPLHF.

The J gene is TRBJ1-4, the V gene TRBV6-6, with D hard to call. This CDR3 spans 12 amino acids. Trimming cost V 6 bases and J 8 bases, with 10 bases left between them. CDR1 and CDR2 from the germline V gene are MNHNY and SVGAGI (reference sequence). The CDR3 DNA reads TGTGCCAGCAGGGTGGGTGGCGAAAAACTGTTTTTT. As protein: CASRVGGEKLFF.

The chain carries TRBV28 and TRBJ1-5; D is uncertain. Germline V CDR1 and CDR2: MDHEN, SYDVKM. The CDR3 is 16 amino acids. The V end lost 5 bases, the J end lost 1 base, and 15 bases lay between the germline ends. CDR3 residues: CASSLAGEGSNQPQHF. In nucleotides, the CDR3 is TGTGCCAGCAGTCTGGCAGGCGAGGGAAGCAATCAGCCCCAGCATTTT.

The genes are TRBV30 and TRBJ2-3; 11 positions match TRBD2. Germline V gives CDR1 GTSNPN, CDR2 SVGIG (reference sequence). V lost 2 bases and J lost 3; bases outside the gene matches: 7. This CDR3 has 16 amino acids. The CDR3, as DNA: TGTGCCTGGAGTACCTTAGCGGGAGGGGGAACAGATACGCAGTATTTT. It encodes CAWSTLAGGGTDTQYF.

This sequence joins TRBV11-2 and TRBJ1-1; D remains ambiguous. CDR1 SGHAT and CDR2 FQNNGV come from the germline V gene. V shed 2 bases and J shed 6 bases, with 22 bases lying between them. The CDR3 has 17 amino acids. The CDR3 DNA reads as TGTGCCAGCAGCTTATTTTCAACAAGCAACCTGGGCGCTGAAGCTTTCTTT. Protein: CASSLFSTSNLGAEAFF.

V usage is TRBV5-1 and J usage is TRBJ2-7, with D possibly matching TRBD1 (6 bases). With 0 bases removed from V and 3 bases from J, the gap between germline ends came to 13 bases. The germline gives CDR1 SGHRS, CDR2 YFSETQ. This CDR3 comprises 15 residues. The CDR3 DNA reads TGCGCCAGCAGCTTGGAGGGCAGGGGCCGCTACGAGCAGTACTTC. Protein sequence: CASSLEGRGRYEQYF.

This clone was observed a few times. The chain couples TRBV25-1 to TRBJ1-2, with a tentative D call TRBD1 (5 bases). The CDR3 spans 15 residues. Germline lookup yields CDR1 MGHDK and CDR2 SYGVNS. Trimming pared 5 bases from V and 4 bases from J, leaving 17 bases between. The CDR3, as DNA: TGTGCCAGCAGTCCCGAGGGACGGTGGAGCTATGGCTACACCTTC. Its translation is CASSPEGRWSYGYTF.

The chain links TRBV6-6 to TRBJ2-2; D is ambiguous. V dropped 6 bases and J dropped 10 bases, with 12 bases sitting between them. This CDR3 has 12 residues. The germline CDR1 and CDR2 sequences are MNHNY and SVGAGI (reference sequence). The CDR3 sequence: CASRSRVEELFF. CDR3 DNA: TGTGCCAGCAGATCTAGGGTTGAGGAGCTGTTTTTT.

As to this clone: Other nucleotide sequences from this sample produce the same CDR3. This chain connects TRBV5-1 to TRBJ2-5; unclear D gene. CDR3 size: 14 residues. The V end lost 0 bases, the J end lost 2 bases, and 8 bases lay between the germline ends. The germline V gene encodes CDR1 SGHRS and CDR2 YFSETQ. The CDR3 is CASSLVGAQETQYF. The CDR3 bases are TGCGCCAGCAGCTTGGTTGGAGCTCAAGAGACCCAGTACTTC.

Only one count was recorded for this clone. In the same sample, other DNA sequences code for this CDR3. This rearrangement joins TRBV30 to TRBJ2-7; possible D gene TRBD2, 5 bases. Germline CDR1 GTSNPN, CDR2 SVGIG (reference sequence). V shed 2 bases and J shed 3 bases, with 8 bases lying between them. The CDR3 is 12 residues long. The CDR3 sequence is CAWSRGGYEQYF. CDR3 nucleotides: TGTGCCTGGAGTCGAGGAGGCTACGAGCAGTACTTC.

The rearrangement joins TRBV27 to TRBJ2-5, with no clear D. This CDR3 is 13 amino acids long. The germline V gene encodes CDR1 MNHEY and CDR2 SMNVEV (reference sequence). Trimming cost V 4 bases and J 5 bases, with 11 bases left between them. The CDR3 region is CASSSRRNETQYF. Written as DNA, the CDR3 is TGTGCCAGCAGTTCCAGGCGAAACGAGACCCAGTACTTC.